Presented here are 30 T cell receptor beta chains from one specimen sequenced in a study of T cell responses to AZD1222 COVID-19 vaccine. Assay: immunoSEQ multiplex PCR; the TCRdb copy retains only in-frame clones and omits some. The sample has roughly 180,000 clones; over 90% are singletons. The material was peripheral blood, obtained 28 days after the second AZD1222 dose. All receptors derive from an adult who received the AZD1222 COVID-19 vaccine.

This chain uses TRBV19 with TRBJ2-2; D remains ambiguous. The CDR3 is made up of 13 amino acids. V shed 4 bases and J shed 5 bases, with 8 bases lying between them. Germline CDR1 reads LNHDA; CDR2 reads SQIVND (reference sequence). The CDR3 coding sequence is TGTGCCAGTAGTAGGTGGGAAACCGGGGAGCTGTTTTTT. The encoded protein is CASSRWETGELFF.

CDR3 loop: CASSRSSGNTGELFF. DNA for the CDR3: TGTGCCAGCAGTCGGAGTAGCGGGAACACCGGGGAGCTGTTTTTT. V and J are TRBV6-4 and TRBJ2-2; TRBD2 is a possible D gene (6 bases). Germline V CDR1 and CDR2: MRHNA, SNTAGT. Trimming took off 5 bases at V and 1 base at J, with 11 bases between the two ends. This CDR3 region has 15 residues.

The chain employs TRBV19 and TRBJ1-1; possible D gene TRBD1, 5 bases. V dropped 3 bases and J dropped 2 bases, with 10 bases sitting between them. The CDR3 runs to 14 residues. Germline assignment: CDR1 LNHDA and CDR2 SQIVND (reference sequence). This CDR3 is CASSMTDSNTEAFF. CDR3 in DNA: TGTGCCAGTAGTATGACAGATTCAAACACTGAAGCTTTCTTT.

The gene calls are TRBV28 and TRBJ1-1; D might be TRBD1 (5 bases). CDR3 length: 13 amino acids. Trimming removed 10 bases at V and 1 base at J, with 13 bases between. Germline V gene sequence: CDR1 MDHEN, CDR2 SYDVKM. CDR3 loop: CATEAGQNTEAFF. The CDR3 DNA reads TGTGCCACCGAAGCGGGGCAGAACACTGAAGCTTTCTTT.

The gene calls are TRBV14 and TRBJ1-2; D not resolved. The CDR3 spans 14 residues. Germline V gives CDR1 SGHDN, CDR2 FVKESK. The V and J ends lost 0 bases and 7 bases respectively, with 12 bases between them. CDR3 coding DNA: TGTGCCAGCAGCCAAGATCCGTGGGTGGGTGGCTACACCTTC. This sequence encodes CASSQDPWVGGYTF.

In its sample, this clone was seen a few times. This chain connects TRBV3-1 (or the pseudogene TRBV3-2) to TRBJ1-4; D remains ambiguous. The ends were cut back, 7 bases at V and 5 bases at J, with 8 bases in the middle. The CDR3 extends over 12 amino acids. Germline V gene sequence: CDR1 LGHDT, CDR2 YNNKEL (reference sequence). CDR3 DNA sequence: TGTGCCAGCACACGACCCAATGAAAAACTGTTTTTT. Its translation is CASTRPNEKLFF.

This chain uses TRBV6-5 with TRBJ1-6; D unclear. Between the trimmed V and J ends, which lost 10 bases and 6 bases, there was a span of 13 bases. The germline V gene encodes CDR1 MNHEY and CDR2 SVGAGI. This CDR3 comprises 13 residues. This chain's CDR3 is CATRDVLNSPLHF. The DNA for the CDR3 is TGTGCCACCCGAGACGTACTTAATTCACCCCTCCACTTT.

The CDR3 nucleotides read TGTGCCTGGAGTAGGGACGGAAACACCATATATTTT. This codes for CAWSRDGNTIYF. The chain recombines TRBV30 with TRBJ1-3; possibly TRBD1 for D (5 bases). Per germline, CDR1 GTSNPN and CDR2 SVGIG (reference sequence). The CDR3 sequence is 12 residues long. Trimming took 2 bases from V and 4 from J, leaving 6 bases between them.

The rearrangement links TRBV4-3 to TRBJ1-6; no clear D. The germline gives CDR1 LGHNA, CDR2 YSLEER. Trimming took 0 bases from V and 9 from J, leaving 12 bases between them. CDR3 length: 15 amino acids. The CDR3 here is CASSQEGQSSSPLHF. The CDR3, as DNA: TGCGCCAGCAGCCAAGAGGGCCAGTCGAGTTCACCCCTCCACTTT.

This CDR3 reads CASNILDRVNTEAFF. In DNA, the CDR3 is TGTGCCAGCAACATTTTGGACAGGGTGAACACTGAAGCTTTCTTT. V gene TRBV5-4 combines with J gene TRBJ1-1, with TRBD1 matching 8 bases. The CDR3 loop spans 15 amino acids. The V gene's germline CDR1 is SGHNT and CDR2 YYREEE (reference sequence). With 6 bases clipped from V and 0 bases from J, the junction kept 7 bases outside the gene matches. Looking up the rest from reference TRBV5-4 and TRBJ1-1 gives the full variable domain: ETGVTQSPTHLIKTRGQQVTLRCSSQSGHNTVSWYQQALGQGPQFIFQYYREEENGRGNFPPRFSGLQFPNYSSELNVNALELDDSALYLCASNILDRVNTEAFFGQGTRLTVV.

The chain has TRBV9 and TRBJ1-6; D gene unclear. V gave up 6 bases and J gave up 0 bases, with 16 bases separating them. Germline V gene data show CDR1 as SGDLS and CDR2 as YYNGEE. The CDR3 loop spans 17 amino acids. DNA of the CDR3: TGTGCCAGCACCCGGACGGAACCCCCCTCCTATAATTCACCCCTCCACTTT. It is translated as CASTRTEPPSYNSPLHF.

A word on this clone: An end of the junction differs from the germline gene, which may be a read error. J is TRBJ1-4 and V is TRBV4-2; 7 positions agree with TRBD1. The CDR3 has 13 residues. Germline V gene lookup returns CDR1 LGHNA and CDR2 YNFKEQ. In DNA, the CDR3 is TGTGCCAGCAGCCAATCTTATCGGACAGGAGTTGCTTTT. This sequence encodes CASSQSYRTGVAF.

V usage is TRBV28 and J usage is TRBJ2-7; 9 bases align to TRBD1. Per germline, CDR1 MDHEN and CDR2 SYDVKM. Trimming took 3 bases from V and 5 from J; bases not matched to a gene: 23. This CDR3 has 20 residues. Written as DNA, the CDR3 is TGTGCCAGCAGTTTCCGGGGACAGGGCCCCTCTCGGGGTTCTAGAGACGAGCAGTACTTC. It encodes CASSFRGQGPSRGSRDEQYF.

The J gene is TRBJ1-6, the V gene TRBV19; TRBD1 is a possible D gene (5 bases). The V and J ends lost 7 bases and 10 bases respectively, with 26 bases between them. There are 17 residues in the CDR3. Germline CDR1 LNHDA, CDR2 SQIVND (reference sequence). The CDR3 loop reads CASTVSIYRIRGSPLHF. The CDR3 bases are TGTGCCAGTACGGTCTCGATATACAGGATAAGAGGATCACCCCTCCACTTT.

The chain links TRBV5-1 to TRBJ2-7, with 7 bases that match TRBD2. CDR3 length: 18 amino acids. Per the germline V gene, CDR1 is SGHRS and CDR2 is YFSETQ. The J segment lost 0 bases and the V segment lost 1 base, leaving 13 bases of the junction unmatched. The CDR3 is CASSLPREPGISSYEQYF. CDR3 bases: TGCGCCAGCAGCTTGCCGCGGGAGCCGGGCATTAGCTCCTACGAGCAGTACTTC.

The chain couples TRBV19 to TRBJ1-5; no reliable D call. Trimming shortened V by 0 bases and J by 7 bases, and 13 bases separated the two germline ends. Germline loops: CDR1 LNHDA, CDR2 SQIVND (reference sequence). CDR3 size: 15 residues. DNA of the CDR3: TGTGCCAGTAGTATAGATGGGTACGGCCAGCAGCCCCAGCATTTT. It encodes CASSIDGYGQQPQHF.

The chain joins TRBV9 to TRBJ1-5; weak D call: TRBD1 (6 bases). Trimming took 3 bases from V and 7 from J, leaving 17 bases between them. CDR1 SGDLS and CDR2 YYNGEE come from the germline V gene. This CDR3 spans 15 amino acids. The CDR3: CASSATTGAGQPQHF. The CDR3 DNA reads as TGTGCCAGCAGCGCCACCACGGGGGCGGGACAGCCCCAGCATTTT.

The chain joins TRBV12-3 or TRBV12-4 to TRBJ1-3; D not certain. Trimming pared 6 bases from V and 6 bases from J, leaving 9 bases between. CDR3 size: 12 residues. CDR3 sequence reads: CASRKAVNTIYF. In DNA form, the CDR3 reads TGTGCCAGCAGAAAGGCGGTAAACACCATATATTTT.

DNA for the CDR3: TGTGCCAGCAGTTACGGGGCCAATGAGCAGTTCTTC. The encoded protein is CASSYGANEQFF. The J gene is TRBJ2-1, the V gene TRBV6-2 or TRBV6-3, with D perhaps matching TRBD1 (5 bases). Germline lookup yields CDR1 MNHEY and CDR2 SVGEGT. The ends were cut back, 2 bases at V and 6 bases at J, with 5 bases in the middle. CDR3 length: 12 residues.

A few counts support this clone. Here the CDR3 DNA reads TGTGCCAGCAGTTTAGGGCCCTCTGGAGCACCCCTCCACTTT. As protein: CASSLGPSGAPLHF. The chain has TRBV6-5 and TRBJ1-6; D remains unclear. The CDR3 sequence is 14 residues long. Looked up from germline, CDR1 is MNHEY and CDR2 is SVGAGI. V was shortened by 4 bases and J by 11 bases, with 15 bases between the two germline ends.

The gene calls are TRBV7-3 and TRBJ1-1; D perhaps matches TRBD1 (6 bases). Trimming pared 5 bases from V and 2 bases from J, leaving 9 bases between. Germline CDR1 is SGHTA and CDR2 is FQGTGA. The CDR3 length is 13 residues. The CDR3 sequence is CASSTQGNTEAFF. CDR3 nucleotides: TGTGCCAGCAGCACACAGGGAAACACTGAAGCTTTCTTT.

This chain links TRBV5-4 with TRBJ1-6; D is unclear. From germline, CDR1 is SGHNT and CDR2 YYREEE (reference sequence). The V gene lost 1 base and the J gene lost 7 bases, with 15 bases spanning the gap. The CDR3 extends over 16 amino acids. The CDR3 is CASSLHDSQGNSPLHF. As DNA, the CDR3 is TGTGCCAGCAGCTTGCATGACTCACAAGGGAATTCACCCCTCCACTTT. The full variable domain, with the rest looked up from reference TRBV5-4 and TRBJ1-6, is ETGVTQSPTHLIKTRGQQVTLRCSSQSGHNTVSWYQQALGQGPQFIFQYYREEENGRGNFPPRFSGLQFPNYSSELNVNALELDDSALYLCASSLHDSQGNSPLHFGNGTRLTVT.

The chain joins TRBV10-3 to TRBJ2-3, with TRBD1 matching over 7 bases. Germline V gene lookup returns CDR1 ENHRY and CDR2 SYGVKD. The CDR3 length is 14 residues. The trim removed 7 bases at V and 3 bases at J, leaving 7 bases unmatched. The CDR3 region has the DNA TGTGCCATCACCTGGGACAGAGCAACAGATACGCAGTATTTT. Protein sequence: CAITWDRATDTQYF.

The CDR3 region has the DNA TGTGCCAGCAGCCAAGAAAGGACCGCGGGCGGGGATACGCAGTATTTT. Translated, it gives CASSQERTAGGDTQYF. This chain connects TRBV4-2 to TRBJ2-3; D is possibly TRBD2 (5 bases). This CDR3 has 16 residues. Germline V lookup: CDR1 LGHNA, CDR2 YNFKEQ. V was shortened by 0 bases and J by 6 bases, with 16 bases between the two germline ends.

DNA for the CDR3: TGTGCCAGCAGCTCTAGGGACAGGTTGGACTATGGCTACACCTTC. Amino acid sequence: CASSSRDRLDYGYTF. The rearrangement uses TRBV7-9 and TRBJ1-2, with 8 bases fitting TRBD1. Trimming at V came to 4 bases and at J to 3 bases, leaving 7 bases not matched to a gene. CDR3 length: 15 residues. The germline CDR1 and CDR2 sequences are SEHNR and FQNEAQ (reference sequence).

This chain's CDR3 is CASSFSGRQPQHF. The CDR3 nucleotides read TGTGCCAGCAGTTTTTCTGGGAGGCAGCCCCAGCATTTT. V usage is TRBV28 and J usage is TRBJ1-5; no firm D call. Germline V gives CDR1 MDHEN, CDR2 SYDVKM. V gave up 3 bases and J gave up 7 bases, with 10 bases separating them. The CDR3 runs 13 residues.

The chain recombines TRBV2 with TRBJ1-5; unclear D gene. The length of the CDR3 is 14 residues. Trimming took 6 bases from V and 7 from J, leaving 16 bases between them. Germline V gene data show CDR1 as SNHLY and CDR2 as FYNNEI. CDR3 sequence (DNA): TGTGCCAGCAGGGACGGGGAGTTGCGACAGCCCCAGCATTTT. It encodes CASRDGELRQPQHF.

V and J are TRBV19 and TRBJ2-3; 8 bases are shared with TRBD2. Germline-derived CDR1 and CDR2 are LNHDA and SQIVND (reference sequence). This CDR3 contains 15 residues. The V and J ends lost 2 bases and 4 bases, in that order; junction bases with no gene match: 5. The DNA of the CDR3 is TGTGCCAGTAGTATATCAGCGGGAGTGGCAGATACGCAGTATTTT. This gives the protein CASSISAGVADTQYF.

This chain connects TRBV30 to TRBJ1-6, with TRBD1 identical over 9 bases. Germline V gene sequence: CDR1 GTSNPN, CDR2 SVGIG (reference sequence). The trim removed 4 bases at V and 7 bases at J, leaving 2 bases unmatched. The CDR3 is made up of 13 amino acids. DNA for the CDR3: TGTGCCTGGAACAGGGGGCTAAATTCACCCCTCCACTTT. It translates to CAWNRGLNSPLHF.

The rearrangement links TRBV3-1 (or the pseudogene TRBV3-2) to TRBJ2-2; D call uncertain. Trimming pared 1 base from V and 6 bases from J, leaving 3 bases between. The CDR3 contains 12 residues. Germline-derived CDR1 and CDR2 are LGHDT and YNNKEL (reference sequence). The CDR3 DNA sequence: TGTGCCAGCAGCCAAGTATCCGGGGAGCTGTTTTTT. The encoded protein is CASSQVSGELFF.